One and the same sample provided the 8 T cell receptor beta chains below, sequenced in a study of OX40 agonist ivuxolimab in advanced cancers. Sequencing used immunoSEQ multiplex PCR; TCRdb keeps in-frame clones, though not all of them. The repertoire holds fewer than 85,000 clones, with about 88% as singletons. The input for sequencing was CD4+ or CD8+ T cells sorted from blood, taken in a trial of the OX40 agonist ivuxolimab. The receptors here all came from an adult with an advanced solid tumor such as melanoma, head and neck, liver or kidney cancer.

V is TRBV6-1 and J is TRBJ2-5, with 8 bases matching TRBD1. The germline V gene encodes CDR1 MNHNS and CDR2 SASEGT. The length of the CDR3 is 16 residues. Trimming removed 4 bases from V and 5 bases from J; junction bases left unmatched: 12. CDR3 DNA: TGTGCCAGCAGTGTACCGGACAGGGAGGCTCAGGAGACCCAGTACTTC. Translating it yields CASSVPDREAQETQYF.

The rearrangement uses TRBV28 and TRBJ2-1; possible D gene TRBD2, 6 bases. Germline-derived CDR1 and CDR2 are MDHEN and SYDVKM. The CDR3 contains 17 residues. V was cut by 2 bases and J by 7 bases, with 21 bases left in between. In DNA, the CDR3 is TGTGCCAGCAGTTTAGTCTGGGATAGCGGACCGACGAATGAGCAGTTCTTC. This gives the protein CASSLVWDSGPTNEQFF.

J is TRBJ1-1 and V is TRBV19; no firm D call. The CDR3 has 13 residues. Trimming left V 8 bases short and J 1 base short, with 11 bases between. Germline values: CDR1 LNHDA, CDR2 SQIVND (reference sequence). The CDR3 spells CASSFYGNTEAFF. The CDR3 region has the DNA TGTGCCAGTTCATTTTACGGGAACACTGAAGCTTTCTTT.

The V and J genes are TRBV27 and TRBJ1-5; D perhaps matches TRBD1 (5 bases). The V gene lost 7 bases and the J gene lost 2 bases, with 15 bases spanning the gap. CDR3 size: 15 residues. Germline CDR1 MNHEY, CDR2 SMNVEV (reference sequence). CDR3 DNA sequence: TGTGCCAGCATTCAAACCGCGGGGGGCAATCAGCCCCAGCATTTT. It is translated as CASIQTAGGNQPQHF.

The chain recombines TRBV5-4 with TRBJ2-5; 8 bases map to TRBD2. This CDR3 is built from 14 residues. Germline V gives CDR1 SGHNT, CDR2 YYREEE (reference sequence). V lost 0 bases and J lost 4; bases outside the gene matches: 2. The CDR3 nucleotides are TGTGCCAGCAGCTTGGTCGGGAGGGGAGAGACCCAGTACTTC. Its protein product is CASSLVGRGETQYF.

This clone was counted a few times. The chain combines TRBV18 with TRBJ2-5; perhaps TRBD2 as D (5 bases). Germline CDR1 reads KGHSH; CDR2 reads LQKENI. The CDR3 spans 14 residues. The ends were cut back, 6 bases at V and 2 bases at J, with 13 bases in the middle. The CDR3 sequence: CASSLLGEQETQYF. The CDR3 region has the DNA TGTGCCAGCTCCCTCCTTGGGGAGCAAGAGACCCAGTACTTC. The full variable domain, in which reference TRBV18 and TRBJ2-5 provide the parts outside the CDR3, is NAGVMQNPRHLVRRRGQEARLRCSPMKGHSHVYWYRQLPEEGLKFMVYLQKENIIDESGMPKERFSAEFPKEGPSILRIQQVVRGDSAAYFCASSLLGEQETQYFGPGTRLLVL.

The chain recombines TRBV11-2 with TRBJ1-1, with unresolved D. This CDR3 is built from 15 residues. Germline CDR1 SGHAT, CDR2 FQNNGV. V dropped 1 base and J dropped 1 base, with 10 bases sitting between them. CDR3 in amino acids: CASSLGNRGNTEAFF. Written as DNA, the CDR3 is TGTGCCAGCAGCTTAGGAAATCGGGGGAACACTGAAGCTTTCTTT.

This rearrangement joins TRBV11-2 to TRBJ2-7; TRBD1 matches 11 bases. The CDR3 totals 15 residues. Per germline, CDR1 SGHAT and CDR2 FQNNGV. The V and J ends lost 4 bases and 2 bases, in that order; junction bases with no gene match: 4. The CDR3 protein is CASSSGQGATYEQYF. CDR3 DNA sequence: TGTGCCAGCAGCTCCGGACAGGGGGCGACCTACGAGCAGTACTTC.